Listed here are 2 T cell receptor beta chains from one sample, sequenced in a study of Ad26.COV2.S vaccination and SARS-CoV-2 variants. Treatment defined: around 19 received Ad26.COV2.S at low or high dose, single or two shots; about 5 received placebo; per-sample allocation not given. Samples analyzed were those drawn on day 63 after the first vaccine or placebo injection. Only in-frame clones appear in the TCRdb table, and some are missing; sequencing was by immunoSEQ multiplex PCR. This sample has under 500,000 clones, with 92% found just once. Source: peripheral blood, taken in a trial of Ad26.COV2.S vaccine versus placebo. These receptors were taken from a person aged 18-65 years who received the Ad26.COV2.S COVID-19 vaccine or a placebo.

This clone has only one observation. The chain recombines TRBV28 with TRBJ2-2, with 8 bases that match TRBD2. V shed 3 bases and J 3 bases; nucleotides not matched to a gene: 3. CDR3 length: 15 amino acids. Germline V gene sequence: CDR1 MDHEN, CDR2 SYDVKM. CDR3 protein: CASSLRGADTGELFF. The CDR3 region has the DNA TGTGCCAGCAGTTTGCGGGGGGCGGACACCGGGGAGCTGTTTTTT. The full variable domain, with the rest looked up from reference TRBV28 and TRBJ2-2, is DVKVTQSSRYLVKRTGEKVFLECVQDMDHENMFWYRQDPGLGLRLIYFSYDVKMKEKGDIPEGYSVSREKKERFSLILESASTNQTSMYLCASSLRGADTGELFFGEGSRLTVL.

V gene TRBV10-1 combines with J gene TRBJ2-1; D perhaps matches TRBD2 (6 bases). The V gene lost 6 bases and the J gene lost 5 bases, with 11 bases spanning the gap. CDR3 length equals 13 residues. From germline, CDR1 is WNHNN and CDR2 SYGVQD (reference sequence). The CDR3 is CASSDRLDNEQFF. CDR3 nucleotide sequence: TGCGCCAGCAGCGATCGACTAGACAATGAGCAGTTCTTC.